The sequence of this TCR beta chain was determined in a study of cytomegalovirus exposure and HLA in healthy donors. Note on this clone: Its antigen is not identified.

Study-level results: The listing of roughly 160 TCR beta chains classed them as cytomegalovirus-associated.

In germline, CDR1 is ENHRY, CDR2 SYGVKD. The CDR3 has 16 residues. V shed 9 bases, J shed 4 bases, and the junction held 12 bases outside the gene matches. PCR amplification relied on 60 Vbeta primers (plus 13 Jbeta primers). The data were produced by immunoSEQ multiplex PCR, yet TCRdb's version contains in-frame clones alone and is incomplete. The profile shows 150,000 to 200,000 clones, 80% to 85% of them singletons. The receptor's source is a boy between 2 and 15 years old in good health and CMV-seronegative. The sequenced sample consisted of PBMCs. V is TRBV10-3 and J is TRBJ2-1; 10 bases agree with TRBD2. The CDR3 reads CAISLDRTSGYNEQFF. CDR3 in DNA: TGTGCCATTTCTTTAGACCGGACTAGCGGATACAATGAGCAGTTCTTC.